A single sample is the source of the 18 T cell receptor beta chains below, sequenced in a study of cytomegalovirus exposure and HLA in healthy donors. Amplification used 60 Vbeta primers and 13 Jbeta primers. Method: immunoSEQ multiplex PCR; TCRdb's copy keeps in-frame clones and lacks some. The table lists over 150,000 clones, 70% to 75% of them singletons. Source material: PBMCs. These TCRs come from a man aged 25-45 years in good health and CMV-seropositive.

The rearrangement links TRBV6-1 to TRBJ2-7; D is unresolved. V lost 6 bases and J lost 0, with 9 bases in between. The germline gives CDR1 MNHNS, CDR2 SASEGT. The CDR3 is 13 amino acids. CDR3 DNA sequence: TGTGCCAGCAGGAAGTCTAGCTCCTACGAGCAGTACTTC. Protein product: CASRKSSSYEQYF.

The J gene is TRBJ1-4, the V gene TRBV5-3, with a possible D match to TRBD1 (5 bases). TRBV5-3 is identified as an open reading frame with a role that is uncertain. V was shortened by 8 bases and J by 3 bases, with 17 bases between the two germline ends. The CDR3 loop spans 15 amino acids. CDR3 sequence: CASFPGEGANEKLFF. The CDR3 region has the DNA TGTGCCAGCTTCCCGGGGGAAGGAGCTAATGAAAAACTGTTTTTT.

CDR3 sequence: CSVDTGDGYTF. Written as DNA, the CDR3 is TGCAGCGTTGACACAGGCGATGGCTACACCTTC. The chain links TRBV29-1 to TRBJ1-2; D is perhaps TRBD1 (5 bases). The CDR3 extends over 11 amino acids. The germline V gene has CDR1 SQVTM and CDR2 ANQGSEA. V lost 3 bases to trimming and J lost 6 bases, with 8 bases between them.

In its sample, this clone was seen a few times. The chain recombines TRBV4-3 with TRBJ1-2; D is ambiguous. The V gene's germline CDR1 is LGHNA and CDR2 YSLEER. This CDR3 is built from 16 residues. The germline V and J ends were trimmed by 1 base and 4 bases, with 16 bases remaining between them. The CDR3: CASSQGAATGSYGYTF. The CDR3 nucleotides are TGCGCCAGCAGCCAAGGGGCAGCTACTGGGAGCTATGGCTACACCTTC.

Written as DNA, the CDR3 is TGTGCCAGCAGTGTATACGGGAACAATCAGCCCCAGCATTTT. Its translation is CASSVYGNNQPQHF. The gene calls are TRBV2 and TRBJ1-5; no reliable D call. There are 14 residues in the CDR3. The V end lost 4 bases, the J end lost 3 bases, and 10 bases lay between the germline ends. Looked up from germline, CDR1 is SNHLY and CDR2 is FYNNEI.

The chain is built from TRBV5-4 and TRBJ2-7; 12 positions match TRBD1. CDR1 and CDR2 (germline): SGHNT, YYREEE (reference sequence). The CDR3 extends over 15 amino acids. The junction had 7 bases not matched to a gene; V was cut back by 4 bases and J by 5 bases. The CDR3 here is CASSRTGTGGNEQYF. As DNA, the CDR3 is TGTGCCAGCAGCCGGACCGGGACAGGGGGCAACGAGCAGTACTTC.

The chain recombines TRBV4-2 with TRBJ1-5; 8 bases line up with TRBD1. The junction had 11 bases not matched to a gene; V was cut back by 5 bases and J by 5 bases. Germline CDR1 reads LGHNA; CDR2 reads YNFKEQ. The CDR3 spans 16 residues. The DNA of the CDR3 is TGTGCCAGCAGCTCTCAGGGGGCAACAGGGGATCAGCCCCAGCATTTT. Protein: CASSSQGATGDQPQHF.

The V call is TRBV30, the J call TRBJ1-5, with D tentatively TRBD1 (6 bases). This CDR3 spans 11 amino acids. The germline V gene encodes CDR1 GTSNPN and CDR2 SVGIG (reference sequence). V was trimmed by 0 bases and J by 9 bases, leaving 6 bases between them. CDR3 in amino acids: CAWSVQGPQHF. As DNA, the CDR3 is TGTGCCTGGAGTGTACAGGGGCCCCAGCATTTT.

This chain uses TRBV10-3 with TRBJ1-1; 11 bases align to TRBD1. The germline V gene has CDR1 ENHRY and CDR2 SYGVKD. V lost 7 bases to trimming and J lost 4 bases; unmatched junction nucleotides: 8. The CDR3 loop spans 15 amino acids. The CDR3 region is CAITRTGGEGTEAFF. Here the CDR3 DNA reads TGTGCCATCACCCGGACAGGGGGCGAGGGCACTGAAGCTTTCTTT.

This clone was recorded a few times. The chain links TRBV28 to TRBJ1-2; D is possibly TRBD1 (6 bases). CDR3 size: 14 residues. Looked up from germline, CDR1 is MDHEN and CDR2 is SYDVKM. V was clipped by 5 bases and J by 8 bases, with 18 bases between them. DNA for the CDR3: TGTGCCAGCAGTATAGCGCCAGGGGCCGGGGGCTACACCTTC. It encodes CASSIAPGAGGYTF.

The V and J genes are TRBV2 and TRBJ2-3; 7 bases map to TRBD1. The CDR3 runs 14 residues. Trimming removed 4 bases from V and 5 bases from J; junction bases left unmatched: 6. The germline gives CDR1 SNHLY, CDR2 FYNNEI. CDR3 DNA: TGTGCCAGCAGTGGACCTTCAGGGGGAGATACGCAGTATTTT. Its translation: CASSGPSGGDTQYF.

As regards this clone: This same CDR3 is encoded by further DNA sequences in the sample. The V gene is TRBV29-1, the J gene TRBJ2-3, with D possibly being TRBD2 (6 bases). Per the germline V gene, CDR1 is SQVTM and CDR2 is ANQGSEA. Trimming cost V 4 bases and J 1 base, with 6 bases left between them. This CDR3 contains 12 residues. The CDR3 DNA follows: TGCAGCGTTGGGGGGGGCACAGATACGCAGTATTTT. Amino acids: CSVGGGTDTQYF.

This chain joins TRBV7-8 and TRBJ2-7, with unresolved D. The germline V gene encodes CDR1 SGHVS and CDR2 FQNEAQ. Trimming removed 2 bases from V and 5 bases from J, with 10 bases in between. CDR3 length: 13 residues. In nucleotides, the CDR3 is TGTGCCAGCAGCTTAAGCTCCTTAGACGAGCAGTACTTC. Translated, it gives CASSLSSLDEQYF.

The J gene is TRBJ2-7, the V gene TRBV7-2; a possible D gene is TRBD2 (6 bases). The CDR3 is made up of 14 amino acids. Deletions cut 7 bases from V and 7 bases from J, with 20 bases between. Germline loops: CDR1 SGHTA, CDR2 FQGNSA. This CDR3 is CASTTSAREDEQYF. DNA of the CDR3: TGTGCCAGCACCACCTCCGCCAGGGAGGATGAGCAGTACTTC.

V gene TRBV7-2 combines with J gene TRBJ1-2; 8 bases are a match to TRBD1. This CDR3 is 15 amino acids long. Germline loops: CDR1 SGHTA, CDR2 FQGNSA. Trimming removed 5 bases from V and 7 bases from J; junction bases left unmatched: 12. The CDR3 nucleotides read TGTGCCAGCAGCCTCAATCCAGGGGGCGCGAGTGGCTACACCTTC. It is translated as CASSLNPGGASGYTF.

The CDR3 region is CASSLKAGGTDTQYF. DNA for the CDR3: TGCGCCAGCAGCTTAAAGGCGGGGGGGACAGATACGCAGTATTTT. This sequence joins TRBV5-1 and TRBJ2-3; TRBD2 matches 9 bases. Germline V CDR1 and CDR2: SGHRS, YFSETQ. The CDR3 has 15 residues. V trimming: 2 bases; J trimming: 3 bases; junction bases outside the gene matches: 4.

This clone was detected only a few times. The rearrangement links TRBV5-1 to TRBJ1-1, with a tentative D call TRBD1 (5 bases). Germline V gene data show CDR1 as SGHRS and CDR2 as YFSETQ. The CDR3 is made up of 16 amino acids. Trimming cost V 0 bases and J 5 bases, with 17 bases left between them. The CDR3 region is CASSLAYTGRKTEAFF. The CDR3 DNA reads TGCGCCAGCAGCTTGGCCTATACAGGCCGGAAGACTGAAGCTTTCTTT.

Here the CDR3 DNA reads TGTGCCAGCACCCGGGGAAGCACAGATACGCAGTATTTT. Translating gives CASTRGSTDTQYF. The rearrangement joins TRBV28 to TRBJ2-3; possibly TRBD2 for D (5 bases). Per germline, CDR1 MDHEN and CDR2 SYDVKM. Trimming shortened V by 7 bases and J by 0 bases, and 8 bases separated the two germline ends. This CDR3 comprises 13 residues.